This T cell receptor (beta chain) was sequenced in a study of T-cell memory formation after mild COVID-19. This clonotype was counted ten times or more. TCRdb itself ran the 5' RACE reads through MiXCR, one entry per CDR3 protein. The data show 470,000 or so distinct CDR3 sequences, 20% seen once. V lost 4 bases and J lost 4; bases outside the gene matches: 10. The CDR3 extends over 16 amino acids. Germline V CDR1 and CDR2: KGHDR, SFDVKD. The sequence came from an adult woman who had mild COVID-19 (a few samples of this study predate the infection). Cell type and time point are not known. The sequencing input was PBMCs or a T cell subset sorted from them (not recorded which). V is TRBV24-1 and J is TRBJ2-5; 8 nucleotides match TRBD2. CDR3 sequence: CATSEGYGRASETQYF. In DNA form, the CDR3 reads TGTGCCACCAGTGAAGGTTACGGGAGGGCCTCAGAGACCCAGTACTTC.